Following are 11 T cell receptor beta chains from one sample sequenced in a study of cytomegalovirus exposure and HLA in healthy donors. The PCR was carried out with 60 Vbeta primers and 13 Jbeta primers. This table comes from immunoSEQ multiplex PCR, and its TCRdb copy is limited to in-frame clones, with some not included. The table shows about 150,000 clones, with 65% to 80% occurring only once. Sequences were obtained from PBMCs. The receptors originated from a male donor in good health and CMV-seronegative.

This chain joins TRBV19 and TRBJ2-7, with D perhaps TRBD2 (6 bases). Trimming took 3 bases from V and 3 from J, leaving 18 bases between them. The CDR3 is made up of 16 amino acids. Per the germline V gene, CDR1 is LNHDA and CDR2 is SQIVND (reference sequence). The CDR3 DNA follows: TGTGCCAGTAGTATCTCTACTCCCGGGAGTTTCTACGAGCAGTACTTC. Residues: CASSISTPGSFYEQYF.

The rearrangement links TRBV10-3 to TRBJ2-2, with 9 bases lining up with TRBD2. The CDR3 length is 15 residues. Germline V lookup: CDR1 ENHRY, CDR2 SYGVKD. V was pared by 5 bases and J by 5 bases, with 6 bases of the junction left unmatched. Written as DNA, the CDR3 is TGTGCCATCAGTAATAGCGGGAGTGGGACCGGGGAGCTGTTTTTT. Its protein is CAISNSGSGTGELFF.

V is TRBV7-2 and J is TRBJ2-1, with 11 bases lining up with TRBD2. The V gene's germline CDR1 is SGHTA and CDR2 FQGNSA. There are 15 residues in the CDR3. V lost 1 base, J lost 9 bases, and 5 bases stayed unmatched. The CDR3 DNA is TGTGCCAGCAGCTTAGTGGTTAGCGGGAGGGGTGAGCAGTTCTTC. It translates to CASSLVVSGRGEQFF. Full variable domain (outside the CDR3, taken from reference TRBV7-2 and TRBJ2-1): GAGVSQSPSNKVTEKGKDVELRCDPISGHTALYWYRQSLGQGLEFLIYFQGNSAPDKSGLPSDRFSAERTGGSVSTLTIQRTQQEDSAVYLCASSLVVSGRGEQFFGPGTRLTVL.

This chain links TRBV10-3 with TRBJ1-5; the D is unclear. The CDR3 loop spans 14 amino acids. The V end lost 4 bases, the J end lost 3 bases, and 10 bases lay between the germline ends. CDR1 and CDR2 (germline): ENHRY, SYGVKD. In nucleotides, the CDR3 is TGTGCCATCAGTGGGGGAGCAAACAATCAGCCCCAGCATTTT. Translated, it gives CAISGGANNQPQHF.

The V call is TRBV28, the J call TRBJ2-7; D might be TRBD2 (6 bases). This CDR3 is 15 amino acids long. Germline V gene data show CDR1 as MDHEN and CDR2 as SYDVKM. Trimming took 0 bases from V and 3 from J, leaving 12 bases between them. CDR3 DNA sequence: TGTGCCAGCAGTTTATGGGAGGGTGGGGTCTACGAGCAGTACTTC. Its translation: CASSLWEGGVYEQYF.

The chain combines TRBV28 with TRBJ2-7; 12 positions agree with TRBD2. Germline CDR1 MDHEN, CDR2 SYDVKM. V shed 3 bases, J shed 5 bases, and the junction held 5 bases outside the gene matches. This CDR3 has 15 amino acids. CDR3 in DNA: TGTGCCAGCAGTTTGACTAGCGGGAGTTTGGACGAGCAGTACTTC. Its translation is CASSLTSGSLDEQYF.

The rearrangement joins TRBV5-4 to TRBJ1-2; 8 bases align to TRBD1. This CDR3 has 16 residues. V shed 4 bases and J 0 bases; nucleotides not matched to a gene: 8. CDR1 and CDR2 (germline): SGHNT, YYREEE (reference sequence). The CDR3 loop is CASSDGTGPSNYGYTF. The CDR3 DNA follows: TGTGCCAGCAGCGATGGGACAGGACCTTCTAACTATGGCTACACCTTC.

This chain uses TRBV5-1 with TRBJ2-1; weak D call: TRBD2 (6 bases). The germline V and J ends were trimmed by 1 base and 2 bases, with 10 bases remaining between them. Germline-derived CDR1 and CDR2 are SGHRS and YFSETQ. CDR3 size: 15 residues. The CDR3, as DNA: TGCGCCAGCAGCTTGACGGGAGAACCCTACAATGAGCAGTTCTTC. Translated: CASSLTGEPYNEQFF.

The gene calls are TRBV29-1 and TRBJ1-2; TRBD1 aligns across 8 bases. Germline loops: CDR1 SQVTM, CDR2 ANQGSEA. J lost 0 bases, V lost 0 bases, and 6 bases had no gene match. The CDR3 runs 16 residues. The CDR3 here is CSVEDETGESNYGYTF. CDR3 sequence (DNA): TGCAGCGTTGAAGATGAGACAGGGGAGTCTAACTATGGCTACACCTTC. Variable domain in full (rest from reference TRBV29-1 and TRBJ1-2): SAVISQKPSRDICQRGTSLTIQCQVDSQVTMMFWYRQQPGQSLTLIATANQGSEATYESGFVIDKFPISRPNLTFSTLTVSNMSPEDSSIYLCSVEDETGESNYGYTFGSGTRLTVV.

The rearrangement uses TRBV5-1 and TRBJ2-7; maybe TRBD2 (5 bases). This CDR3 contains 14 residues. Trimming took 4 bases from V and 5 from J, leaving 16 bases between them. Germline values: CDR1 SGHRS, CDR2 YFSETQ. Here the CDR3 reads CASSPGILSDEQYF. CDR3 nucleotides: TGCGCCAGCAGCCCCGGGATTTTATCGGACGAGCAGTACTTC.

V is TRBV5-4 and J is TRBJ2-3, with 13 bases aligning to TRBD2. Germline CDR1 reads SGHNT; CDR2 reads YYREEE (reference sequence). This CDR3 is built from 15 residues. The V segment lost 4 bases and the J segment 4 bases; nucleotides outside the gene matches: 3. CDR3 sequence reads: CASSATSGGADTQYF. The CDR3 DNA is TGTGCCAGCAGCGCTACTAGCGGGGGGGCAGATACGCAGTATTTT.